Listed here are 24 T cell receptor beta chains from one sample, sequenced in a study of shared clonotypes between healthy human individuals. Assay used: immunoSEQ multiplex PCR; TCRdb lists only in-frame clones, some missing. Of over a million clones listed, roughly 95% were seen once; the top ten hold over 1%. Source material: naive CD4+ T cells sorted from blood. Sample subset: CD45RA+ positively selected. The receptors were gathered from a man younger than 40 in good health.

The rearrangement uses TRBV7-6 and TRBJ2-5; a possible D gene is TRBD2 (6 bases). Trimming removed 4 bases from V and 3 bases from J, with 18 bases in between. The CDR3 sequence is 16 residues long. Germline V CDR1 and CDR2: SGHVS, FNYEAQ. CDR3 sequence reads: CASSWPRQGGEETQYF. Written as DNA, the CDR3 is TGTGCCAGCAGCTGGCCTCGGCAGGGAGGCGAAGAGACCCAGTACTTC.

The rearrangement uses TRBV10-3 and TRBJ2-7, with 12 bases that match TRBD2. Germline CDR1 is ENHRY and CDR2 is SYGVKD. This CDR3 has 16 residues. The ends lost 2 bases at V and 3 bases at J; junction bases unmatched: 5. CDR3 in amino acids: CAISEGLAGSYYEQYF. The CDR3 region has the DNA TGTGCCATCAGTGAGGGACTAGCGGGATCCTACTACGAGCAGTACTTC.

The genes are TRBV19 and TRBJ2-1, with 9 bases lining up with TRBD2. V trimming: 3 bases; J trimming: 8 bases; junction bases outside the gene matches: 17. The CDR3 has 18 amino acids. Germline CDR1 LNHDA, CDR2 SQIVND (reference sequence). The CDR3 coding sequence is TGTGCCAGTAGTATCCCTTGGGCCGGGACTAGCTCGAAGGATGAGCAGTTCTTC. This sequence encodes CASSIPWAGTSSKDEQFF.

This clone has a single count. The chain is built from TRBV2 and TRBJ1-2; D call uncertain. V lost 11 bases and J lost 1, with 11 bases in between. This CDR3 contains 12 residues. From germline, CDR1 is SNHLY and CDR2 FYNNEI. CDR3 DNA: TGTGCCTCCGCCGTAGATAACTATGGCTACACCTTC. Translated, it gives CASAVDNYGYTF.

This chain's CDR3 is CATSSLVRGGLAYEQFF. CDR3 DNA: TGTGCCACCAGCTCTCTAGTGCGTGGGGGACTAGCCTATGAGCAGTTCTTC. V usage is TRBV15 and J usage is TRBJ2-1; 9 nucleotides line up with TRBD2. This CDR3 is 17 amino acids long. Germline loops: CDR1 LNHNV, CDR2 YYDKDF (reference sequence). V lost 5 bases to trimming and J lost 8 bases; unmatched junction nucleotides: 16.

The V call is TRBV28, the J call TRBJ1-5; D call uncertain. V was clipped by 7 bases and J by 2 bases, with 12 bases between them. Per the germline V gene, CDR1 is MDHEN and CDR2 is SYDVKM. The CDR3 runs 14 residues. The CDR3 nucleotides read TGTGCCAGCACCTCGGCAGCGGGCAATCAGCCCCAGCATTTT. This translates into CASTSAAGNQPQHF. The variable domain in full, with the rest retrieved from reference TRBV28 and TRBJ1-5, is DVKVTQSSRYLVKRTGEKVFLECVQDMDHENMFWYRQDPGLGLRLIYFSYDVKMKEKGDIPEGYSVSREKKERFSLILESASTNQTSMYLCASTSAAGNQPQHFGDGTRLSIL.

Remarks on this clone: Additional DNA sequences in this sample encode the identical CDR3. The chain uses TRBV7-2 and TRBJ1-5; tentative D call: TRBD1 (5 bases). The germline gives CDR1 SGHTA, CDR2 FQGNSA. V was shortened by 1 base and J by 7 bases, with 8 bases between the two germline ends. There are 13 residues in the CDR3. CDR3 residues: CASSLGGGQPQHF. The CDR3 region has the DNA TGTGCCAGCAGCTTAGGGGGGGGACAGCCCCAGCATTTT.

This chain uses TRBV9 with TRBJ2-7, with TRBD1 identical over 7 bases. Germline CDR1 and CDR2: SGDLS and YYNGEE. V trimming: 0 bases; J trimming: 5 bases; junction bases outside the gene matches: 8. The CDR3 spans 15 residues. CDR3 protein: CASSVGGGFGNEQYF. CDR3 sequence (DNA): TGTGCCAGCAGCGTAGGAGGGGGCTTCGGGAACGAGCAGTACTTC.

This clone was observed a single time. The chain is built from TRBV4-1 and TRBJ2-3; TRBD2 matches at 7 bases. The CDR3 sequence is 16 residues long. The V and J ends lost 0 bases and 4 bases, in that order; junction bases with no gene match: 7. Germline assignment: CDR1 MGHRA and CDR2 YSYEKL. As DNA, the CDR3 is TGCGCCAGCAGCCAAGATCTTGGGGGAGGGTCAGATACGCAGTATTTT. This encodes CASSQDLGGGSDTQYF.

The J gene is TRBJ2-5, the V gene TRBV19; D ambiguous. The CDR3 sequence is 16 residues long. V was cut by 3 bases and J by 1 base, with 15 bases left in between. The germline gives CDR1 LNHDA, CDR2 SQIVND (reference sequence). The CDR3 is CASSILLAAAQETQYF. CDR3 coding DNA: TGTGCCAGTAGTATTCTTTTGGCAGCCGCCCAAGAGACCCAGTACTTC.

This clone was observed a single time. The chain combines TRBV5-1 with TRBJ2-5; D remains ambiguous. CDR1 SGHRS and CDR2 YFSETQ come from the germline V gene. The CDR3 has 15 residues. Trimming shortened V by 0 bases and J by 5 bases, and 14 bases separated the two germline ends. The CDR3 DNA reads TGCGCCAGCAGCTTGGAGGCAACTCTGGGGGAGACCCAGTACTTC. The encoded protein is CASSLEATLGETQYF.

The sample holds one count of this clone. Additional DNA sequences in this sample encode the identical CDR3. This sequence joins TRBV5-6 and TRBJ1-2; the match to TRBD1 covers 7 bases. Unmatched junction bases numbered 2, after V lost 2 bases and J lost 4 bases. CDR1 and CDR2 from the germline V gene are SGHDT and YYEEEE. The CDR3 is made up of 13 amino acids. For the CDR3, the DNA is TGTGCCAGCAGCTTAGGGGGCGGCTATGGCTACACCTTC. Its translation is CASSLGGGYGYTF.

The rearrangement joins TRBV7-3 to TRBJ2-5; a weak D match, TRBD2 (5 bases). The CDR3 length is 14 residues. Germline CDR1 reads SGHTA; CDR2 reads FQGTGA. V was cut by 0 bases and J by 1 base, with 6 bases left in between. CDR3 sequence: CASSLTRVQETQYF. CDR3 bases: TGTGCCAGCAGCTTAACGCGGGTCCAAGAGACCCAGTACTTC.

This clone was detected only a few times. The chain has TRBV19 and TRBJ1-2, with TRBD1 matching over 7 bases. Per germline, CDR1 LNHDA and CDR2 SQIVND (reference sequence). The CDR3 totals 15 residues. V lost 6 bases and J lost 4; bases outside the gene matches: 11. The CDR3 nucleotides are TGTGCCAGTAGCCGGGGACAGCCCGGATTCTATGGCTACACCTTC. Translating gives CASSRGQPGFYGYTF.

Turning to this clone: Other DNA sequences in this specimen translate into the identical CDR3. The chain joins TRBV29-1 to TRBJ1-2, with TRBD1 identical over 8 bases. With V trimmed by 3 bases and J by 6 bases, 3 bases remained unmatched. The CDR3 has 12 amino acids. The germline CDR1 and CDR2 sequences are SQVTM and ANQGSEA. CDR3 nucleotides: TGCAGCGTTGAGCCAGGGGGCGATGGCTACACCTTC. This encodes CSVEPGGDGYTF.

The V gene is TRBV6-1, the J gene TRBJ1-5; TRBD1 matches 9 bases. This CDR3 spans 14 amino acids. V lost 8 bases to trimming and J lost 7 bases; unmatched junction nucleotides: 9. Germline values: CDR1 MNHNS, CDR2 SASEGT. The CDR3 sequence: CASAGQGFRQPQHF. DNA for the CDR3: TGTGCCAGCGCGGGACAGGGTTTCCGGCAGCCCCAGCATTTT.

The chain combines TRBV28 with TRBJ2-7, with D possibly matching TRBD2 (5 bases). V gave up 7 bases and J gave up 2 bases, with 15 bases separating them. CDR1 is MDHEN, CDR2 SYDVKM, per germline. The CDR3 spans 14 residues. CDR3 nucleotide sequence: TGTGCCAGCATCGGGGAAAGTAGAACCTACGAGCAGTACTTC. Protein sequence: CASIGESRTYEQYF.

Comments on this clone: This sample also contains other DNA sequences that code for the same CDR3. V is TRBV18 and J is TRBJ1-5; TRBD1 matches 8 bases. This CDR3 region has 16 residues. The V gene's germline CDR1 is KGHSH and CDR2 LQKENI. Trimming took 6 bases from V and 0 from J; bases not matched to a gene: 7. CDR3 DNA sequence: TGTGCCAGCTCCCCCCAGGGGGCTGGTAGCAATCAGCCCCAGCATTTT. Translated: CASSPQGAGSNQPQHF.

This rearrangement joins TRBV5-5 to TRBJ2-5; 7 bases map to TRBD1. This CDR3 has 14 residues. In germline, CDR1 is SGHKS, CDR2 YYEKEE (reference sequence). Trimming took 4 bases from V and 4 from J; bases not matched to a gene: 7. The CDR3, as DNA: TGTGCCAGCAGCCCACAGGGGTCTGGAGAGACCCAGTACTTC. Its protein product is CASSPQGSGETQYF.

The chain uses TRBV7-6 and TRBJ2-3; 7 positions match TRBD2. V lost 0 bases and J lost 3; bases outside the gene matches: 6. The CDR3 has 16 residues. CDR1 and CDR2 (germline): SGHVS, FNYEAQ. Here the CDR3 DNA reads TGTGCCAGCAGCTTAGCGGGAGGGCTTGGGACAGATACGCAGTATTTT. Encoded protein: CASSLAGGLGTDTQYF.

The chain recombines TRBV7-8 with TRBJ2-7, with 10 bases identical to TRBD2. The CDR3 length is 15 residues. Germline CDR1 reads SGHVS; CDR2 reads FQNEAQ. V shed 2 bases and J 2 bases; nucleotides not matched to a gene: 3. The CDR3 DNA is TGTGCCAGCAGCTTAAGGACTAGCGGCCCCTACGAGCAGTACTTC. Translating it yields CASSLRTSGPYEQYF.

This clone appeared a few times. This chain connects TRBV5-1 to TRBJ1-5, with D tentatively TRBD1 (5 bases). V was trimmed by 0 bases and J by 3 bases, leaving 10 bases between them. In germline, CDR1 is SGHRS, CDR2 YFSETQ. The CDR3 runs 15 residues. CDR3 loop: CASSLGQGFNQPQHF. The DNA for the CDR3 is TGCGCCAGCAGCTTGGGCCAGGGCTTCAATCAGCCCCAGCATTTT.

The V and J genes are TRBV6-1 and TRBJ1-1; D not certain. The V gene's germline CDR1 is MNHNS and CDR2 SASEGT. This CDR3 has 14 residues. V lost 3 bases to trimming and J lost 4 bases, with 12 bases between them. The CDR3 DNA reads TGTGCCAGCAGTGAGGGTGGCAGCGGCACTGAAGCTTTCTTT. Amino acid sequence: CASSEGGSGTEAFF.

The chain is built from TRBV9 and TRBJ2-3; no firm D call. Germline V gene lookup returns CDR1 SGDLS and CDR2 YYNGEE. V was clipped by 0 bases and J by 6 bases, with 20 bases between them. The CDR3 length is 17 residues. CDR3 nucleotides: TGTGCCAGCAGCGTAGCTGCCCAGGTCCGACTCCCGGATACGCAGTATTTT. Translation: CASSVAAQVRLPDTQYF.